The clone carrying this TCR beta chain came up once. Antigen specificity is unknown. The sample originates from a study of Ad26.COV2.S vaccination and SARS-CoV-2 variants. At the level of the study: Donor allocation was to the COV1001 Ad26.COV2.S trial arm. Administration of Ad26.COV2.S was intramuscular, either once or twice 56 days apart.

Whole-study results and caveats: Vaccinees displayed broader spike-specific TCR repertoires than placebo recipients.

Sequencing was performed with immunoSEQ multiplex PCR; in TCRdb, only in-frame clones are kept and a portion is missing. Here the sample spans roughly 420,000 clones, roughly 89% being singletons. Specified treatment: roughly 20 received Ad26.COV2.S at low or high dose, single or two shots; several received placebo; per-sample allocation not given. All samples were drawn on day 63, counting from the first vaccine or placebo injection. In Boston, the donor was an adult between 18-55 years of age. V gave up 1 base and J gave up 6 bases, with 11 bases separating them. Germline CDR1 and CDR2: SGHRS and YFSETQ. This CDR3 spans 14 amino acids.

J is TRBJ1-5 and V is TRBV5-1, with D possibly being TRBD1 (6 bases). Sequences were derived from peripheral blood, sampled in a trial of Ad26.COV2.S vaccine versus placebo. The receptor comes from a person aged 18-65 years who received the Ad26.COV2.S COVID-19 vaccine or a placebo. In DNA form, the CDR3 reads TGCGCCAGCAGCTTGAAGGGAGGGGGTCAGCCCCAGCATTTT. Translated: CASSLKGGGQPQHF.